A single sample is the source of the 12 T cell receptor beta chains below, sequenced in a study of blood T cell repertoires in COVID-19. Here immunoSEQ multiplex PCR was the method, and the copy in TCRdb shows in-frame clones only, minus some. The data show fewer than 250,000 clones, about 83% seen once. Sequencing input: peripheral blood. The receptors originated from a woman between 50 and 59 years old with active or convalescent COVID-19.

The rearrangement uses TRBV19 and TRBJ1-1; D gene ambiguous. V was clipped by 0 bases and J by 5 bases, with 10 bases between them. The V gene's germline CDR1 is LNHDA and CDR2 SQIVND (reference sequence). The CDR3 spans 14 residues. The CDR3 is CASSIDQSNTEAFF. The CDR3 nucleotides are TGTGCCAGTAGTATAGATCAGTCGAATACTGAAGCTTTCTTT.

The rearrangement joins TRBV19 to TRBJ1-3, with 7 bases aligning to TRBD1. J was trimmed by 0 bases and V by 5 bases; bases with no gene match: 10. CDR3 size: 17 residues. CDR1 is LNHDA and CDR2 is SQIVND in the germline V gene (reference sequence). The CDR3 DNA is TGTGCCAGTAGTCGACAGGGTTGGGGGAGCTCTGGAAACACCATATATTTT. This gives the protein CASSRQGWGSSGNTIYF.

The chain combines TRBV28 with TRBJ1-2, with TRBD1 matching 10 bases. CDR1 and CDR2 from the germline V gene are MDHEN and SYDVKM. This CDR3 has 15 amino acids. The trim removed 4 bases at V and 7 bases at J, leaving 9 bases unmatched. The CDR3 DNA is TGTGCCAGCAGTTCCCCGGGACAGGGGTTCGGTGGCTACACCTTC. Residues: CASSSPGQGFGGYTF.

A few counts support this clone. The J gene is TRBJ1-1, the V gene TRBV5-1, with TRBD1 matching over 8 bases. Germline values: CDR1 SGHRS, CDR2 YFSETQ. V shed 5 bases and J 1 base; nucleotides not matched to a gene: 7. CDR3 size: 15 residues. CDR3: CASRIPQGANTEAFF. CDR3 nucleotides: TGCGCCAGCAGAATTCCCCAGGGGGCGAACACTGAAGCTTTCTTT.

The rearrangement joins TRBV6-5 to TRBJ1-2; 7 nucleotides line up with TRBD1. The length of the CDR3 is 14 residues. Germline values: CDR1 MNHEY, CDR2 SVGAGI. The ends lost 5 bases at V and 6 bases at J; junction bases unmatched: 9. The CDR3, as DNA: TGTGCCAGCAGTCGAGGCAGGGGGTGGGATGGCTACACCTTC. Its protein is CASSRGRGWDGYTF.

The chain recombines TRBV7-9 with TRBJ1-2, with D perhaps matching TRBD1 (6 bases). V was shortened by 5 bases and J by 8 bases, with 21 bases between the two germline ends. This CDR3 is 15 amino acids long. Germline V CDR1 and CDR2: SEHNR, FQNEAQ (reference sequence). The CDR3 loop reads CASSPLRGAGDGYTF. In nucleotides, the CDR3 is TGTGCCAGCAGCCCTCTGAGGGGTGCAGGGGACGGCTACACCTTC.

V usage is TRBV19 and J usage is TRBJ1-1; D gene uncertain. The V end was cut by 7 bases, the J end by 3 bases, with 9 bases between. This CDR3 is built from 12 residues. The germline CDR1 and CDR2 sequences are LNHDA and SQIVND (reference sequence). This CDR3 reads CASKESYTEAFF. In DNA form, the CDR3 reads TGTGCCAGTAAAGAGTCCTACACTGAAGCTTTCTTT. The variable domain in full, completed from reference TRBV19 and TRBJ1-1, reads DGGITQSPKYLFRKEGQNVTLSCEQNLNHDAMYWYRQDPGQGLRLIYYSQIVNDFQKGDIAEGYSVSREKKESFPLTVTSAQKNPTAFYLCASKESYTEAFFGQGTRLTVV.

This chain links TRBV29-1 with TRBJ1-4; D is uncertain. Trimming took off 7 bases at V and 6 bases at J, with 9 bases between the two ends. CDR3 size: 11 residues. The V gene's germline CDR1 is SQVTM and CDR2 ANQGSEA. CDR3 nucleotide sequence: TGCAGCGCGAGCCGAGATGAAAAACTGTTTTTT. Translated, it gives CSASRDEKLFF. The full variable domain, its missing parts supplied by reference TRBV29-1 and TRBJ1-4, is SAVISQKPSRDICQRGTSLTIQCQVDSQVTMMFWYRQQPGQSLTLIATANQGSEATYESGFVIDKFPISRPNLTFSTLTVSNMSPEDSSIYLCSASRDEKLFFGSGTQLSVL.

This clone was seen only a few times. This chain uses TRBV7-9 with TRBJ2-7, with D perhaps matching TRBD2 (6 bases). This CDR3 is 17 amino acids long. V was pared by 7 bases and J by 2 bases, with 24 bases between. Germline lookup yields CDR1 SEHNR and CDR2 FQNEAQ (reference sequence). The CDR3 here is CASNLNGGETGAYEQYF. As DNA, the CDR3 is TGTGCCAGCAACCTGAACGGCGGGGAGACGGGAGCCTACGAGCAGTACTTC.

The rearrangement links TRBV6-5 to TRBJ2-1, with 10 bases fitting TRBD2. This CDR3 spans 13 amino acids. Germline V CDR1 and CDR2: MNHEY, SVGAGI. Unmatched junction bases numbered 3, after V lost 7 bases and J lost 6 bases. The CDR3 region is CASILAGANEQFF. The CDR3, as DNA: TGTGCCAGCATCCTAGCGGGAGCCAATGAGCAGTTCTTC.

The chain joins TRBV2 to TRBJ2-7; TRBD1 matches 8 bases. The V gene end was trimmed by 5 bases and the J gene end by 3 bases; junction bases not matched to a gene: 6. In germline, CDR1 is SNHLY, CDR2 FYNNEI. This CDR3 has 14 residues. Here the CDR3 DNA reads TGTGCCAGCAGTCCTGGACAGGGTAGCTACGAGCAGTACTTC. It yields the protein CASSPGQGSYEQYF.

This rearrangement joins TRBV28 to TRBJ1-2; D is ambiguous. Germline loops: CDR1 MDHEN, CDR2 SYDVKM. The CDR3 loop spans 13 amino acids. V gave up 10 bases and J gave up 4 bases, with 16 bases separating them. In nucleotides, the CDR3 is TGTGCCACCTCAAAAACAGCCTTCTATGGCTACACCTTC. It encodes CATSKTAFYGYTF.